The 21 T cell receptor beta chains reported below all come from one sample, sequenced in a study of lymphopenia after photon versus proton radiotherapy. Sequenced by immunoSEQ multiplex PCR; TCRdb stores in-frame clones only, minus some. Here the sample spans 15,000 to 20,000 clones, about nine tenths being singletons. The sequences come from peripheral blood, collected from a patient treated with proton-based radiotherapy. The receptors stem from a man between 65 and 85 years old with pancreatic cancer.

This clone came up a few times. CDR3: CASSAGSLNSPLHF. The CDR3 region has the DNA TGTGCCAGCAGTGCCGGCAGCTTGAATTCACCCCTCCACTTT. The V and J genes are TRBV2 and TRBJ1-6; no firm D call. Germline V gene sequence: CDR1 SNHLY, CDR2 FYNNEI. With 4 bases removed from V and 7 bases from J, the gap between germline ends came to 11 bases. This CDR3 region has 14 residues.

The chain employs TRBV6-5 and TRBJ1-1; D gene uncertain. The CDR3 is 16 amino acids. The V gene lost 0 bases and the J gene lost 0 bases, with 11 bases spanning the gap. Germline CDR1 reads MNHEY; CDR2 reads SVGAGI. CDR3 DNA: TGTGCCAGCAGTTACTCGTCTAGACGGATGAACACTGAAGCTTTCTTT. This sequence encodes CASSYSSRRMNTEAFF.

This clone came up once. This chain links TRBV5-4 with TRBJ1-4; tentatively, D is TRBD1 (6 bases). This CDR3 is 14 amino acids long. V was trimmed by 1 base and J by 7 bases, leaving 11 bases between them. The V gene's germline CDR1 is SGHNT and CDR2 YYREEE (reference sequence). CDR3 sequence (DNA): TGTGCCAGCAGCTTGAACAGGGATGGTGAAAAACTGTTTTTT. Its translation: CASSLNRDGEKLFF.

The rearrangement links TRBV5-6 to TRBJ2-5; 7 bases map to TRBD1. Losses at the gene ends were 3 bases for V and 9 bases for J; bases not matched to a gene: 14. CDR1 is SGHDT and CDR2 is YYEEEE in the germline V gene. The CDR3 runs 15 residues. This CDR3 is CASSSTGTEGWSQYF. The CDR3 DNA follows: TGTGCCAGCAGCTCGACCGGGACAGAAGGTTGGTCCCAGTACTTC. Complete variable domain (other parts from reference TRBV5-6 and TRBJ2-5): DAGVTQSPTHLIKTRGQQVTLRCSPKSGHDTVSWYQQALGQGPQFIFQYYEEEERQRGNFPDRFSGHQFPNYSSELNVNALLLGDSALYLCASSSTGTEGWSQYFGPGTRLLVL.

The chain employs TRBV11-3 and TRBJ2-5; 8 nucleotides align to TRBD2. V gave up 4 bases and J gave up 2 bases; unmatched junction bases: 3. Germline V CDR1 and CDR2: SGHNT, YENEEA. This CDR3 spans 14 amino acids. CDR3 in DNA: TGTGCCAGCAGCTCCGGACTAGCTCAAGAGACCCAGTACTTC. This encodes CASSSGLAQETQYF.

V and J are TRBV30 and TRBJ1-1, with a possible D match to TRBD1 (6 bases). Germline V gene data show CDR1 as GTSNPN and CDR2 as SVGIG (reference sequence). Trimming removed 3 bases at V and 4 bases at J, with 15 bases between. The CDR3 is 14 amino acids. CDR3 amino acids: CAWSLGGGITEAFF. For the CDR3, the DNA is TGTGCCTGGAGCCTAGGGGGAGGGATCACTGAAGCTTTCTTT.

The rearrangement joins TRBV5-8 to TRBJ1-2; no clear D. This CDR3 region has 11 residues. Trimming took off 4 bases at V and 2 bases at J, with 3 bases between the two ends. Germline values: CDR1 SGHTS, CDR2 YDEGEE. CDR3 sequence (DNA): TGTGCCAGCAGCCTGAACTATGGCTACACCTTC. Amino acids: CASSLNYGYTF. Full variable domain (remainder filled in from reference TRBV5-8 and TRBJ1-2): EAGVTQSPTHLIKTRGQQATLRCSPISGHTSVYWYQQALGLGLQFLLWYDEGEERNRGNFPPRFSGRQFPNYSSELNVNALELEDSALYLCASSLNYGYTFGSGTRLTVV.

This clone was detected once. V gene TRBV29-1 combines with J gene TRBJ2-7; 7 nucleotides align to TRBD1. Trimming took 4 bases from V and 2 from J; bases not matched to a gene: 5. The length of the CDR3 is 13 residues. Germline V lookup: CDR1 SQVTM, CDR2 ANQGSEA. CDR3 coding DNA: TGCAGCGTTGGTTCAGGGGGACCCTACGAGCAGTACTTC. Translation: CSVGSGGPYEQYF.

The chain is built from TRBV7-9 and TRBJ2-5, with D possibly being TRBD1 or TRBD2 (5 bases each). The CDR3 loop spans 15 amino acids. Germline values: CDR1 SEHNR, CDR2 FQNEAQ (reference sequence). The V gene lost 5 bases and the J gene lost 6 bases, with 19 bases spanning the gap. The CDR3 DNA is TGTGCCAGCAGCCCAATTGGTGGGACCGGGAAGACCCAGTACTTC. It codes for CASSPIGGTGKTQYF.

This sequence joins TRBV18 and TRBJ1-4; D may be TRBD1 (5 bases). CDR1 is KGHSH and CDR2 is LQKENI in the germline V gene. V was pared by 1 base and J by 8 bases, with 14 bases between. CDR3 length equals 15 residues. CDR3: CASSPRSDRGEKLFF. The CDR3 nucleotides are TGTGCCAGCTCACCACGGTCGGATCGGGGCGAAAAACTGTTTTTT.

The V and J genes are TRBV18 and TRBJ1-2; TRBD1 matches at 10 bases. The CDR3 runs to 16 residues. CDR1 is KGHSH and CDR2 is LQKENI in the germline V gene. Unmatched junction bases numbered 10, after V lost 3 bases and J lost 6 bases. The CDR3 protein is CASSPLPGDRGNGYTF. The CDR3 DNA reads as TGTGCCAGCTCACCGCTCCCGGGGGACAGGGGAAATGGCTACACCTTC.

This clone was recorded only once. The chain uses TRBV19 and TRBJ1-2; maybe TRBD1 (5 bases). V was pared by 3 bases and J by 2 bases, with 13 bases between. The CDR3 sequence is 15 residues long. Germline CDR1 is LNHDA and CDR2 is SQIVND (reference sequence). CDR3 nucleotide sequence: TGTGCCAGTAGTATCTCGGCAGGGCAGAACTATGGCTACACCTTC. It is translated as CASSISAGQNYGYTF. Variable domain in full (rest from reference TRBV19 and TRBJ1-2): DGGITQSPKYLFRKEGQNVTLSCEQNLNHDAMYWYRQDPGQGLRLIYYSQIVNDFQKGDIAEGYSVSREKKESFPLTVTSAQKNPTAFYLCASSISAGQNYGYTFGSGTRLTVV.

This clone turned up a few times. The chain joins TRBV5-4 to TRBJ1-1, with D hard to call. This CDR3 spans 14 amino acids. Germline CDR1 and CDR2: SGHNT and YYREEE (reference sequence). With 3 bases removed from V and 0 bases from J, the gap between germline ends came to 9 bases. The CDR3 DNA reads as TGTGCCAGCAGCTCGAGACATATGAACACTGAAGCTTTCTTT. Translated, it gives CASSSRHMNTEAFF. Based on the CDR3 plus reference TRBV5-4 and TRBJ1-1, the full variable domain is ETGVTQSPTHLIKTRGQQVTLRCSSQSGHNTVSWYQQALGQGPQFIFQYYREEENGRGNFPPRFSGLQFPNYSSELNVNALELDDSALYLCASSSRHMNTEAFFGQGTRLTVV.

The chain joins TRBV18 to TRBJ2-6; 9 nucleotides line up with TRBD1. Germline CDR1 KGHSH, CDR2 LQKENI. Trimming cost V 5 bases and J 2 bases; bases outside gene matches: 13. This CDR3 comprises 19 residues. CDR3 in DNA: TGTGCCAGCTCAGAGCGTACGGGACAGGGAGTAACTGGGGCCAACGTCCTGACTTTC. Protein product: CASSERTGQGVTGANVLTF.

By share of the sample, this clone is medium-sized (0.01 to 0.1%). The V gene is TRBV5-4, the J gene TRBJ1-1; D gene unclear. V lost 4 bases, J lost 5 bases, and 9 bases lay in between. Germline loops: CDR1 SGHNT, CDR2 YYREEE (reference sequence). CDR3 length: 12 amino acids. CDR3 sequence: CASSLTGTEAFF. CDR3 nucleotide sequence: TGTGCCAGCAGCCTCACGGGGACTGAAGCTTTCTTT.

On this clone: This CDR3 is also generated by other DNA sequences in the sample. The chain couples TRBV30 to TRBJ1-2, with D possibly being TRBD1 (6 bases). Germline V CDR1 and CDR2: GTSNPN, SVGIG (reference sequence). The CDR3 length is 13 residues. V gave up 3 bases and J gave up 8 bases, with 16 bases separating them. The CDR3 DNA follows: TGTGCCTGGAGAAAGACCGGGGGCGGGGGCTACACCTTC. It is translated as CAWRKTGGGGYTF.

The rearrangement uses TRBV5-1 and TRBJ2-3; 12 bases are shared with TRBD2. Germline CDR1 is SGHRS and CDR2 is YFSETQ. The CDR3 consists of 16 residues. V trimming: 4 bases; J trimming: 6 bases; junction bases outside the gene matches: 9. CDR3 sequence: CASSKEGLAGLDTQYF. Written as DNA, the CDR3 is TGCGCCAGCAGCAAGGAGGGACTAGCGGGCTTGGATACGCAGTATTTT.

This clone came up once. V usage is TRBV4-1 and J usage is TRBJ2-7, with TRBD2 matching over 9 bases. Per the germline V gene, CDR1 is MGHRA and CDR2 is YSYEKL. Germline trimming cut 1 base from V and 6 bases from J; bases unmatched to any gene: 7. The CDR3 is 15 residues long. In DNA form, the CDR3 reads TGCGCCAGCAGCCAAGTAGGTAGCGGGAGCGGCGAGCAGTACTTC. Translating gives CASSQVGSGSGEQYF.

The J gene is TRBJ1-1, the V gene TRBV11-3; 8 nucleotides match TRBD1. Per the germline V gene, CDR1 is SGHNT and CDR2 is YENEEA. CDR3 length equals 15 residues. V gave up 1 base and J gave up 5 bases; unmatched junction bases: 6. CDR3 protein: CASSLGGQVGTEAFF. The CDR3 bases are TGTGCCAGCAGCTTAGGGGGACAGGTTGGAACTGAAGCTTTCTTT.

The CDR3, as DNA: TGTGCCAGTAGCCCAATCGCGACAGGGAGCTATGGCTACACCTTC. It encodes CASSPIATGSYGYTF. The gene calls are TRBV19 and TRBJ1-2, with 7 bases aligning to TRBD1. Trimming took 6 bases from V and 4 from J; bases not matched to a gene: 11. CDR1 LNHDA and CDR2 SQIVND come from the germline V gene (reference sequence). The CDR3 runs to 15 residues.

The genes are TRBV5-1 and TRBJ2-1; TRBD1 is a possible D gene (5 bases). Trimming stripped 0 bases from V and 0 bases from J, with 10 bases between. Germline V gives CDR1 SGHRS, CDR2 YFSETQ. CDR3 length equals 16 residues. As DNA, the CDR3 is TGCGCCAGCAGCTTGGCCTCTACAGGCTCCTACAATGAGCAGTTCTTC. This encodes CASSLASTGSYNEQFF.